A single sample is the source of the 28 T cell receptor beta chains below, sequenced in a study of OX40 agonist ivuxolimab in advanced cancers. Only in-frame clones appear in the TCRdb table, and some are missing; sequencing was by immunoSEQ multiplex PCR. The sample records approximately 50,000 clones, around 85% being singletons. Material: CD4+ or CD8+ T cells sorted from blood, obtained in a trial of the OX40 agonist ivuxolimab. The receptors were sampled from an adult with an advanced solid tumor such as melanoma, head and neck, liver or kidney cancer.

Only a few counts were recorded for this clone. V and J are TRBV13 and TRBJ2-2, with 12 positions matching TRBD2. With V trimmed by 6 bases and J by 3 bases, 11 bases remained unmatched. Per germline, CDR1 PRHDT and CDR2 FYEKMQ (reference sequence). This CDR3 contains 18 residues. The CDR3 here is CASRDRGGLAGYTGELFF. The CDR3 DNA follows: TGTGCCAGCAGGGACAGGGGAGGACTAGCGGGATACACCGGGGAGCTGTTTTTT. The whole variable domain, filled in from reference TRBV13 and TRBJ2-2, reads AAGVIQSPRHLIKEKRETATLKCYPIPRHDTVYWYQQGPGQDPQFLISFYEKMQSDKGSIPDRFSAQQFSDYHSELNMSSLELGDSALYFCASRDRGGLAGYTGELFFGEGSRLTVL.

The chain carries TRBV19 and TRBJ2-7; 8 bases are shared with TRBD1. The CDR3 length is 14 residues. Losses at the gene ends were 6 bases for V and 1 base for J; bases not matched to a gene: 5. The V gene's germline CDR1 is LNHDA and CDR2 SQIVND (reference sequence). CDR3 protein: CASRRQGSSYEQYF. The DNA for the CDR3 is TGTGCCAGTAGAAGACAGGGGTCGTCCTACGAGCAGTACTTC.

V gene TRBV29-1 combines with J gene TRBJ2-5, with D uncertain. The CDR3 length is 11 residues. The V gene lost 4 bases and the J gene lost 2 bases, with 5 bases spanning the gap. Germline V gene sequence: CDR1 SQVTM, CDR2 ANQGSEA. CDR3 DNA: TGCAGCGTTGGGCCTCAAGAGACCCAGTACTTC. Amino acids: CSVGPQETQYF.

Note on this clone: Its ends do not fully match the called genes, so a read error is possible. The chain recombines TRBV7-3 with TRBJ2-1, with 7 nucleotides matching TRBD2. The CDR3 totals 18 residues. Per germline, CDR1 SGHTA and CDR2 FQGTGA. The CDR3 bases are TGTGCCAGCAGCCTAACCCCCTCCCAGCGGGACCGCCCCCCGGAGCAGTTCTTC. This codes for CASSLTPSQRDRPPEQFF.

The rearrangement links TRBV11-3 to TRBJ1-1; D might be TRBD1 (6 bases). The CDR3 loop spans 13 amino acids. V shed 1 base and J shed 3 bases, with 6 bases lying between them. CDR1 is SGHNT, CDR2 YENEEA, per germline. DNA of the CDR3: TGTGCCAGCAGCTTAGGACAGGACACTGAAGCTTTCTTT. It translates to CASSLGQDTEAFF.

The chain carries TRBV5-6 and TRBJ2-3; TRBD2 aligns across 14 bases. This CDR3 has 17 residues. Germline V lookup: CDR1 SGHDT, CDR2 YYEEEE. V lost 2 bases, J lost 3 bases, and 5 bases stayed unmatched. The CDR3 region has the DNA TGTGCCAGCAGCTTTTTGGGACTAGCGGGAGTAACAGATACGCAGTATTTT. This encodes CASSFLGLAGVTDTQYF.

The V and J genes are TRBV9 and TRBJ2-1; weak D call: TRBD2 (6 bases). V gave up 1 base and J gave up 0 bases, with 11 bases separating them. CDR1 SGDLS and CDR2 YYNGEE come from the germline V gene. The CDR3 is made up of 16 amino acids. CDR3 DNA sequence: TGTGCCAGCAGCGTATTTGAGCGGGCCTCCTACAATGAGCAGTTCTTC. Translating gives CASSVFERASYNEQFF.

The V gene is TRBV30, the J gene TRBJ2-1, with 10 bases matching TRBD2. The V and J ends lost 6 bases and 5 bases, in that order; junction bases with no gene match: 16. The germline CDR1 and CDR2 sequences are GTSNPN and SVGIG (reference sequence). CDR3 length equals 17 residues. The chain's CDR3 is CACSFSRTSGGHNEQFF. In DNA form, the CDR3 reads TGTGCCTGTTCTTTTAGTCGGACTAGCGGAGGACACAATGAGCAGTTCTTC.

The V and J genes are TRBV5-1 and TRBJ2-7; no firm D call. CDR1 is SGHRS, CDR2 YFSETQ, per germline. The CDR3 covers 15 residues. Trimming shortened V by 5 bases and J by 0 bases, and 15 bases separated the two germline ends. CDR3 sequence (DNA): TGCGCCAGCAGGGTATTGACCGAGAGCTCCTACGAGCAGTACTTC. This encodes CASRVLTESSYEQYF.

The rearrangement links TRBV18 to TRBJ2-1; D unclear. The V gene's germline CDR1 is KGHSH and CDR2 LQKENI. V was clipped by 1 base and J by 5 bases, with 6 bases between them. CDR3 length: 13 amino acids. Here the CDR3 reads CASSPLVDNEQFF. CDR3 DNA sequence: TGTGCCAGCTCACCACTAGTCGACAATGAGCAGTTCTTC.

The chain employs TRBV6-5 and TRBJ2-7, with a weak D call TRBD2 (7 bases). Trimming removed 5 bases at V and 3 bases at J, with 17 bases between. The germline V gene encodes CDR1 MNHEY and CDR2 SVGAGI. This CDR3 is built from 15 residues. CDR3 residues: CASSRGRGESYEQYF. DNA of the CDR3: TGTGCCAGCAGTCGAGGGAGGGGGGAGAGCTACGAGCAGTACTTC.

The V and J genes are TRBV10-3 and TRBJ2-1; perhaps TRBD2 as D (6 bases). Germline CDR1 and CDR2: ENHRY and SYGVKD. There are 14 residues in the CDR3. The V end was cut by 7 bases, the J end by 5 bases, with 15 bases between. The CDR3 sequence is CAIKDSSANNEQFF. CDR3 DNA sequence: TGTGCCATCAAGGATTCTAGCGCAAACAATGAGCAGTTCTTC.

The rearrangement joins TRBV10-3 to TRBJ2-7; unclear D gene. Germline-derived CDR1 and CDR2 are ENHRY and SYGVKD. The CDR3 loop spans 11 amino acids. The V end lost 11 bases, the J end lost 6 bases, and 14 bases lay between the germline ends. The CDR3 DNA sequence: TGTGCCGCCTCAGAGCTTGGCGAGCAGTACTTC. Translated: CAASELGEQYF.

The chain is built from TRBV29-1 and TRBJ1-2; TRBD1 is a possible D gene (6 bases). The germline CDR1 and CDR2 sequences are SQVTM and ANQGSEA. Trimming left V 6 bases short and J 2 bases short, with 10 bases between. CDR3 length: 12 residues. In DNA form, the CDR3 reads TGCAGCGTCGCGGACAGCAACTATGGCTACACCTTC. Protein product: CSVADSNYGYTF.

In the case of this clone: The germline gene is not matched at one end of the junction; a read error may be the cause. This chain connects TRBV19 to TRBJ1-2; possible D gene TRBD1, 6 bases. CDR3 length equals 15 residues. Per the germline V gene, CDR1 is LNHDA and CDR2 is SQIVND (reference sequence). In DNA, the CDR3 is TGTGCCAGCAGTATCGAATCAGGGGCTAACTATGGCTACACCTTC. Protein sequence: CASSIESGANYGYTF.

The gene calls are TRBV29-1 and TRBJ2-3, with D perhaps TRBD1 (5 bases). Germline assignment: CDR1 SQVTM and CDR2 ANQGSEA. V lost 3 bases, J lost 4 bases, and 20 bases lay in between. This CDR3 spans 16 amino acids. The DNA for the CDR3 is TGCAGCGTTGATCTTAGTGCCCTTCAGGGTCCAGATACGCAGTATTTT. Its protein product is CSVDLSALQGPDTQYF.

The rearrangement links TRBV5-1 to TRBJ2-2; D is ambiguous. Germline lookup yields CDR1 SGHRS and CDR2 YFSETQ. This CDR3 comprises 14 residues. Trimming left V 2 bases short and J 3 bases short, with 8 bases between. CDR3 sequence: CASSLDFHTGELFF. The CDR3 DNA sequence: TGCGCCAGCAGCTTAGACTTCCACACCGGGGAGCTGTTTTTT.

V usage is TRBV5-6 and J usage is TRBJ2-7, with 14 bases fitting TRBD2. CDR1 is SGHDT, CDR2 YYEEEE, per germline. J lost 4 bases, V lost 3 bases, and 6 bases had no gene match. CDR3 size: 16 residues. The CDR3 DNA reads TGTGCCAGCAGCTCGCAGGGACTAGCGGGAGTGTACGAGCAGTACTTC. Its protein is CASSSQGLAGVYEQYF.

The CDR3 DNA reads TGTGCCAGCAGCGTAGGGGGACAGCTAGGGAACACTGAAGCTTTCTTT. It is translated as CASSVGGQLGNTEAFF. The chain carries TRBV9 and TRBJ1-1; 7 nucleotides align to TRBD1. The CDR3 loop spans 16 amino acids. Germline lookup yields CDR1 SGDLS and CDR2 YYNGEE. Germline trimming cut 0 bases from V and 1 base from J; bases unmatched to any gene: 6.

The rearrangement links TRBV7-3 to TRBJ2-3, with 9 bases identical to TRBD2. With 2 bases clipped from V and 4 bases from J, the junction kept 4 bases outside the gene matches. The CDR3 has 15 residues. Per the germline V gene, CDR1 is SGHTA and CDR2 is FQGTGA. CDR3 nucleotide sequence: TGTGCCAGCAGCTTAGGTAGCGGGGGATCAGATACGCAGTATTTT. It yields the protein CASSLGSGGSDTQYF.

As DNA, the CDR3 is TGTGCCAGCAGCTTACTCACAGGGTTATTCTCTGGAAACACCATATATTTT. Translated: CASSLLTGLFSGNTIYF. V gene TRBV7-9 combines with J gene TRBJ1-3; a possible D gene is TRBD1 (6 bases). V gave up 2 bases and J gave up 0 bases, with 14 bases separating them. This CDR3 region has 17 residues. Per germline, CDR1 SEHNR and CDR2 FQNEAQ (reference sequence).

The rearrangement uses TRBV7-2 and TRBJ1-4; 7 nucleotides line up with TRBD1. V trimming: 4 bases; J trimming: 2 bases; junction bases outside the gene matches: 4. CDR3 size: 15 residues. CDR1 SGHTA and CDR2 FQGNSA come from the germline V gene. The CDR3 DNA follows: TGTGCCAGCAGCTCGACAGGGCGGACTAATGAAAAACTGTTTTTT. Its translation is CASSSTGRTNEKLFF.

The chain has TRBV7-2 and TRBJ2-1, with D hard to call. Germline V gene sequence: CDR1 SGHTA, CDR2 FQGNSA. The CDR3 loop spans 14 amino acids. V lost 0 bases to trimming and J lost 8 bases, with 11 bases between them. CDR3 loop: CASSLASQQDEQFF. The CDR3 DNA reads as TGTGCCAGCAGCTTAGCGAGTCAGCAGGATGAGCAGTTCTTC.

This clone was picked up one time. This chain joins TRBV28 and TRBJ1-4, with 7 bases lining up with TRBD1. Germline V gene lookup returns CDR1 MDHEN and CDR2 SYDVKM. The junction had 5 bases not matched to a gene; V was cut back by 5 bases and J by 5 bases. This CDR3 has 14 amino acids. The CDR3 spells CASSAGGGNEKLFF. The CDR3 bases are TGTGCCAGCAGTGCGGGAGGGGGCAATGAAAAACTGTTTTTT.

The CDR3 is CASSHTGGGNTIYF. CDR3 sequence (DNA): TGTGCCAGCAGCCACACCGGTGGGGGAAACACCATATATTTT. The V and J genes are TRBV5-4 and TRBJ1-3; unclear D gene. Germline V lookup: CDR1 SGHNT, CDR2 YYREEE (reference sequence). Trimming took off 4 bases at V and 4 bases at J, with 12 bases between the two ends. The CDR3 has 14 residues.

V usage is TRBV19 and J usage is TRBJ1-1; no definite D call. Germline lookup yields CDR1 LNHDA and CDR2 SQIVND (reference sequence). CDR3 length equals 16 residues. V was pared by 0 bases and J by 0 bases, with 11 bases between. This chain's CDR3 is CASSIDHGSLNTEAFF. For the CDR3, the DNA is TGTGCCAGTAGTATAGATCACGGCAGCTTGAACACTGAAGCTTTCTTT.

The CDR3 DNA follows: TGTGCCAGCAGTTCCCCCAGAGGGGGGGCCCTAGGGCCCCAGCATTTT. Translation: CASSSPRGGALGPQHF. The rearrangement links TRBV28 to TRBJ1-5, with D possibly TRBD1 on 6 matching bases. This CDR3 is built from 16 residues. Looked up from germline, CDR1 is MDHEN and CDR2 is SYDVKM. V gave up 4 bases and J gave up 9 bases, with 22 bases separating them.

The chain combines TRBV2 with TRBJ2-3, with 8 bases matching TRBD1. The germline V gene has CDR1 SNHLY and CDR2 FYNNEI. The CDR3 consists of 13 residues. The trim removed 6 bases at V and 1 base at J, leaving 0 bases unmatched. The CDR3 DNA sequence: TGTGCCAGCAGGGACAGGGGCACAGATACGCAGTATTTT. Encoded protein: CASRDRGTDTQYF. Full variable domain (rest looked up from reference TRBV2 and TRBJ2-3): EPEVTQTPSHQVTQMGQEVILRCVPISNHLYFYWYRQILGQKVEFLVSFYNNEISEKSEIFDDQFSVERPDGSNFTLKIRSTKLEDSAMYFCASRDRGTDTQYFGPGTRLTVL.